Listed here is a single T cell receptor (beta chain). What it recognizes is unknown. TCRdb fed the RT-PCR reads into MiXCR, producing one record per CDR3 protein. The sample holds approximately 530,000 distinct CDR3 sequences, 10% to 15% seen once. The record originates from a study of response to subunit inactivated influenza vaccine. Findings of the study overall: That few new T cells are recruited by each seasonal influenza vaccination was the authors' suggestion.

With V trimmed by 6 bases and J by 0 bases, 8 bases remained unmatched. This CDR3 spans 16 amino acids. This material consisted of PBMCs from blood, taken roughly 45 days after vaccination. V gene TRBV12-3 or TRBV12-4 combines with J gene TRBJ2-7; 10 bases line up with TRBD2. This clonotype originated in a man aged 50 to 59 who received an inactivated influenza vaccine. This CDR3 reads CASSPVAGGFSYEQYF. The DNA of the CDR3 is TGTGCCAGCAGCCCTGTAGCGGGGGGCTTCTCCTACGAGCAGTACTTC.